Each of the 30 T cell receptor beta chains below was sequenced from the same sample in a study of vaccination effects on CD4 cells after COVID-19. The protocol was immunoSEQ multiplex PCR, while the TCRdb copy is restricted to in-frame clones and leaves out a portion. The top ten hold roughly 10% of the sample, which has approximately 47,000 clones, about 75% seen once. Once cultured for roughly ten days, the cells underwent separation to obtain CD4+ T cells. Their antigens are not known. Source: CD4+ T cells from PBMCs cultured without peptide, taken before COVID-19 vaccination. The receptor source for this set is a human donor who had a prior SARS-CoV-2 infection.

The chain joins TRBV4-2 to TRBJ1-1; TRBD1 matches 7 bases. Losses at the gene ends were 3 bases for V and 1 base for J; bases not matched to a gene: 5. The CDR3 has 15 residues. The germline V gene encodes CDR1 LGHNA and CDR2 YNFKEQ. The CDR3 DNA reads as TGTGCCAGCAGCCACTTTGGGACAGCGAACACTGAAGCTTTCTTT. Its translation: CASSHFGTANTEAFF.

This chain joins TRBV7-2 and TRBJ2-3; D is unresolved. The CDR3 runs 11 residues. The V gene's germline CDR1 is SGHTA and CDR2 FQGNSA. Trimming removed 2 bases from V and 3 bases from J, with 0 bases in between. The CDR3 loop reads CASSLTDTQYF. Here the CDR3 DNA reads TGTGCCAGCAGCTTAACAGATACGCAGTATTTT.

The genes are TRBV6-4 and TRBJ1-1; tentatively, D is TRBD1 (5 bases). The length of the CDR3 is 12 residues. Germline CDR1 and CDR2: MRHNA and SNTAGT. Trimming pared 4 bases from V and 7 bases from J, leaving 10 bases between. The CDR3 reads CASSGSGGEAFF. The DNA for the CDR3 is TGTGCCAGCAGTGGGTCGGGGGGTGAAGCTTTCTTT.

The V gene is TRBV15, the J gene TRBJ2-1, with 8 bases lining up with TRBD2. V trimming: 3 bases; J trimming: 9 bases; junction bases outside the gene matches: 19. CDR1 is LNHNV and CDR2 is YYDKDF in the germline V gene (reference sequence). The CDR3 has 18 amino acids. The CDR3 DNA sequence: TGTGCCACCAGCAGGGCTACGACCGGGACTAGTTTTTTAAGTGAGCAGTTCTTC. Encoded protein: CATSRATTGTSFLSEQFF.

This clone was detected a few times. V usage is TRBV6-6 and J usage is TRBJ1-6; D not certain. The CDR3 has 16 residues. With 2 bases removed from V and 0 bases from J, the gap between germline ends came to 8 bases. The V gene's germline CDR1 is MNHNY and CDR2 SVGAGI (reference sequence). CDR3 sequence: CASSYPVSSYNSPLHF. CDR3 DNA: TGTGCCAGCAGTTACCCGGTGAGCTCCTATAATTCACCCCTCCACTTT.

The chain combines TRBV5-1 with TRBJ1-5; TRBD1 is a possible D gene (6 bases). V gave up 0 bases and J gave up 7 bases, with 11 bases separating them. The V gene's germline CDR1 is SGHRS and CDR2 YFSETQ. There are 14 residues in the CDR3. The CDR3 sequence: CASSLGTGMQPQHF. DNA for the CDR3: TGCGCCAGCAGCTTGGGTACAGGGATGCAGCCCCAGCATTTT.

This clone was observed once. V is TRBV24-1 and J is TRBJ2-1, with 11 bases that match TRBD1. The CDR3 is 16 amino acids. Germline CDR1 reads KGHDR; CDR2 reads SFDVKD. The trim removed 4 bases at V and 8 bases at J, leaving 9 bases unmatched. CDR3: CATSETDRGRKDEQFF. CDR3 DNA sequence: TGTGCCACCAGTGAGACGGACAGGGGGCGCAAAGATGAGCAGTTCTTC.

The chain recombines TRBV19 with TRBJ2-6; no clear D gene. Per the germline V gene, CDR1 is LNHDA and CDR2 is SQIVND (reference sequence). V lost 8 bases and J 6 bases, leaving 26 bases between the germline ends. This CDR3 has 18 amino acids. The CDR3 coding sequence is TGTGCCAGTGTTACTTGTAGACAAATCACAAAGTCGGCCAACGTCCTGACTTTC. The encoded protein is CASVTCRQITKSANVLTF.

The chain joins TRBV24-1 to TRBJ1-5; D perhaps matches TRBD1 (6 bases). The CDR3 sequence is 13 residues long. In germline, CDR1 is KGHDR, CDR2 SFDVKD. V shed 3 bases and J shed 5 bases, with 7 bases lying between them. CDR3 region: CATSDTGYQPQHF. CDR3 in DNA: TGTGCCACCAGTGATACAGGGTATCAGCCCCAGCATTTT.

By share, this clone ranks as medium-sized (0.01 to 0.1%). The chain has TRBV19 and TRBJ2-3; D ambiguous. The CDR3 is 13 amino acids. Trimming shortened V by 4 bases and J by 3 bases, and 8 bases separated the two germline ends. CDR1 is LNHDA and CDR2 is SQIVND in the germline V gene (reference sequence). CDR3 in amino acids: CASSNLVTDTQYF. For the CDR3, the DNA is TGTGCCAGTAGTAATCTAGTGACAGATACGCAGTATTTT.

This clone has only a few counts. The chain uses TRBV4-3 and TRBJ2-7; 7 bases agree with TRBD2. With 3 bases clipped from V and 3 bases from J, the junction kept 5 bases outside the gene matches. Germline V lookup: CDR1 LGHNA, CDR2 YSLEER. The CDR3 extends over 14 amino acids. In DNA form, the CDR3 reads TGCGCCAGCAGCCAGAGCGGGATGGGCTACGAGCAGTACTTC. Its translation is CASSQSGMGYEQYF.

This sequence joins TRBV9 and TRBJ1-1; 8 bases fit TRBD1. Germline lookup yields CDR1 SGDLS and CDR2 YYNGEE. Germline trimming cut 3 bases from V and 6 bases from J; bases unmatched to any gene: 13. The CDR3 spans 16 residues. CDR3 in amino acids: CASSAQGAPFIAEAFF. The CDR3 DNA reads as TGTGCCAGCAGCGCCCAGGGGGCCCCGTTTATTGCTGAAGCTTTCTTT.

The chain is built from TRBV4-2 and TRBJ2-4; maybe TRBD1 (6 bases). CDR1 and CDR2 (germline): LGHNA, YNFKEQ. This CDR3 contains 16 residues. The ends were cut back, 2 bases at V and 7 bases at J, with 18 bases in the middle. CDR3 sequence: CASSQYRVSLGNIQYF. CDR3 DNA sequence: TGTGCCAGCAGCCAATACAGGGTTTCGTTAGGGAACATTCAGTACTTC.

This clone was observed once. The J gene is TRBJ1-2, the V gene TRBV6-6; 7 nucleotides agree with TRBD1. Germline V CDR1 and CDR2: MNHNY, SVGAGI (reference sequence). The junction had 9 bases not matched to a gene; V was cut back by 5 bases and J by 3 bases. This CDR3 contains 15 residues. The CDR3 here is CASSPHKGAYYGYTF. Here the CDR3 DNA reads TGTGCCAGCAGTCCGCATAAGGGGGCTTACTATGGCTACACCTTC.

The CDR3 spells CASSAEAGGGHNEQFF. CDR3 nucleotides: TGTGCCAGCAGTGCCGAGGCGGGGGGGGGTCACAATGAGCAGTTCTTC. J is TRBJ2-1 and V is TRBV2; 9 nucleotides align to TRBD2. The V gene end was trimmed by 4 bases and the J gene end by 5 bases; junction bases not matched to a gene: 9. Per the germline V gene, CDR1 is SNHLY and CDR2 is FYNNEI. The CDR3 is 16 residues long.

The CDR3 DNA follows: TGTGCCAGCAGTGAAGGGAGCTTCGCTGGGGCCAACGTCCTGACTTTC. This encodes CASSEGSFAGANVLTF. The chain combines TRBV25-1 with TRBJ2-6; a weak D match, TRBD2 (5 bases). Germline V gene data show CDR1 as MGHDK and CDR2 as SYGVNS. The CDR3 totals 16 residues. The V end was cut by 2 bases, the J end by 2 bases, with 10 bases between.

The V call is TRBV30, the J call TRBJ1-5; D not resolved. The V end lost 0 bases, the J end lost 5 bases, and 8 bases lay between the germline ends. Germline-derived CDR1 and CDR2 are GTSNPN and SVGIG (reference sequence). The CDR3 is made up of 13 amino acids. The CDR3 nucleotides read TGTGCCTGGAGTGTATTGGGAGATCAGCCCCAGCATTTT. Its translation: CAWSVLGDQPQHF. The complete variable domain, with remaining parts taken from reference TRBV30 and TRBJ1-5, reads SQTIHQWPATLVQPVGSPLSLECTVEGTSNPNLYWYRQAAGRGLQLLFYSVGIGQISSEVPQNLSASRPQDRQFILSSKKLLLSDSGFYLCAWSVLGDQPQHFGDGTRLSIL.

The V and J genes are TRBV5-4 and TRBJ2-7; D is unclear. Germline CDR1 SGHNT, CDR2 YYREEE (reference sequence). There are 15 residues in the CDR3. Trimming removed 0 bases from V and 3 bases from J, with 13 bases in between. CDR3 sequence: CASSLGEHEVYEQYF. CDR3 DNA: TGTGCCAGCAGCTTGGGAGAACACGAAGTCTACGAGCAGTACTTC.

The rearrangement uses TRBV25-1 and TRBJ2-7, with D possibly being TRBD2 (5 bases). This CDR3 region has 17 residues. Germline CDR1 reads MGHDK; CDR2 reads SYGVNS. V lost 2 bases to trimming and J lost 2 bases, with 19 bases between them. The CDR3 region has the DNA TGTGCCAGCAGTGAAATATCCACCGGGATTCCCGCCTACGAGCAGTACTTC. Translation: CASSEISTGIPAYEQYF.

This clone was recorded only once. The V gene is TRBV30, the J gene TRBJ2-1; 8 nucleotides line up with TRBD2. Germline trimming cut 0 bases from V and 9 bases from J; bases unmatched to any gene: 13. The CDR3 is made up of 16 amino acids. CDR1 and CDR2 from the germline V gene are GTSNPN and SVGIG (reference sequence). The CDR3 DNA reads TGTGCCTGGAGTGTACTCAGATCCAGCGGGAGTGGTGAGCAGTTCTTC. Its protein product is CAWSVLRSSGSGEQFF.

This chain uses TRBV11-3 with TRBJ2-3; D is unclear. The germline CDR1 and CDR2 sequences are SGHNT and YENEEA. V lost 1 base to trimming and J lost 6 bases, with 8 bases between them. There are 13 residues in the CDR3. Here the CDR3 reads CASSLGSRDTQYF. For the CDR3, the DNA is TGTGCCAGCAGCTTAGGCTCCAGGGATACGCAGTATTTT.

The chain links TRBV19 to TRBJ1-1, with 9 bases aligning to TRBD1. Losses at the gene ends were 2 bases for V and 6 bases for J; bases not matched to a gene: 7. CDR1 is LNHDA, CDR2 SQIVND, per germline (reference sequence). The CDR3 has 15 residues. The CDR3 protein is CASSIRDRVKPEAFF. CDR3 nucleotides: TGTGCCAGTAGTATACGGGACAGGGTGAAACCTGAAGCTTTCTTT.

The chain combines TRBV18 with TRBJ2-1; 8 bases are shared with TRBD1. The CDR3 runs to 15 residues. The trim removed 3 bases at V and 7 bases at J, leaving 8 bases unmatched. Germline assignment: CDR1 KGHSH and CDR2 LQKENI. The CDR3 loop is CASSPRPDRGNEQFF. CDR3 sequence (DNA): TGTGCCAGCTCACCTAGACCCGACAGGGGAAATGAGCAGTTCTTC.

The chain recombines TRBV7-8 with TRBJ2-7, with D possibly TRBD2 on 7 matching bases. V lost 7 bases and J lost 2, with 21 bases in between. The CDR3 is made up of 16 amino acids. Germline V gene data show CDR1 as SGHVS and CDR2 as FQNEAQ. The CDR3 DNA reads TGTGCCAGCACCACCCTAACGGGGGGCACTACCTACGAGCAGTACTTC. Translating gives CASTTLTGGTTYEQYF.

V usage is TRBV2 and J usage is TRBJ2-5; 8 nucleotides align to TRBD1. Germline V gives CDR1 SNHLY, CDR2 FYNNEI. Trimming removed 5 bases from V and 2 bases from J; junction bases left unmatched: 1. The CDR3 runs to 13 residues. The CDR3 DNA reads TGTGCCAGCAGTCGGGACAGGCAAGAGACCCAGTACTTC. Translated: CASSRDRQETQYF.

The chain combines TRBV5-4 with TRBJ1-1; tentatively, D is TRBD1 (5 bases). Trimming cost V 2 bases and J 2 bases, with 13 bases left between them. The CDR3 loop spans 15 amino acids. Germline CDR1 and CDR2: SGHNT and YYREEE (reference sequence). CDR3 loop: CASSLPGNGNTEAFF. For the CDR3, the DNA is TGTGCCAGCAGCTTACCAGGGAATGGTAACACTGAAGCTTTCTTT.

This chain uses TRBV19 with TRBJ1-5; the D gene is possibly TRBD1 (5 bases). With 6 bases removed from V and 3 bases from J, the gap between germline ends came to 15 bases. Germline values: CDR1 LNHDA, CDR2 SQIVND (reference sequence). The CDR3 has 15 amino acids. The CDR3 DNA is TGTGCCAGTAGCCATACAGGACCGATCAATCAGCCCCAGCATTTT. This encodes CASSHTGPINQPQHF.

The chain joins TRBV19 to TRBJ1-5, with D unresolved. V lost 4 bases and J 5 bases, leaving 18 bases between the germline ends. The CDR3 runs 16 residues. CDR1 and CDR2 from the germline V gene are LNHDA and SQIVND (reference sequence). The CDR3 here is CASSRNKNGRDQPQHF. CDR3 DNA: TGTGCCAGTAGTAGGAATAAGAACGGAAGGGATCAGCCCCAGCATTTT.

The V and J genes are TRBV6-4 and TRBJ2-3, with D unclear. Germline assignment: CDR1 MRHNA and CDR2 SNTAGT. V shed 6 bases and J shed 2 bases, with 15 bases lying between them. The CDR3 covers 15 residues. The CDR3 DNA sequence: TGTGCCAGCAGCGTATCACCTCAATCCACAGATACGCAGTATTTT. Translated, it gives CASSVSPQSTDTQYF.

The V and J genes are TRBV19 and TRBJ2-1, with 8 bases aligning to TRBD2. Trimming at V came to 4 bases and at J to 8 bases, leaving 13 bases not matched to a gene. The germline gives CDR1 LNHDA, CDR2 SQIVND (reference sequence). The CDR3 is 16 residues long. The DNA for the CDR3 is TGTGCCAGTAGTACTTCGCGGGGGGCCAATACGGATGAGCAGTTCTTC. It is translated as CASSTSRGANTDEQFF.